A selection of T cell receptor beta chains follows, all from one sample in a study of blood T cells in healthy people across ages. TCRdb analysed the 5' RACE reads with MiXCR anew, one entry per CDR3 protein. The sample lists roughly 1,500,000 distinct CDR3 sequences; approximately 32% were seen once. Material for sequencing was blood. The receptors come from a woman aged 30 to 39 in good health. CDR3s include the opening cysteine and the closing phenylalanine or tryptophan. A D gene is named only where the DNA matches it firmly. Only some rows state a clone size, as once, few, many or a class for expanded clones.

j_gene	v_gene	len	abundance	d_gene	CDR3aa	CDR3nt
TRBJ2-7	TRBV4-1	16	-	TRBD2	CASSQYGLAMPYEQYF	TGCGCCAGCAGCCAGTACGGACTAGCGATGCCCTACGAGCAGTACTTC
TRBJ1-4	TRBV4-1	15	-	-	CASSQEGGAAEKLFF	TGCGCCAGCAGCCAAGAGGGGGGGGCGGCCGAAAAACTGTTTTTT
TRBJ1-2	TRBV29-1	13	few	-	CSVEPSGSNGYTF	TGCAGCGTTGAACCGAGCGGTTCGAATGGCTACACCTTC
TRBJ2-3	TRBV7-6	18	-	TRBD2	CASSPGLAGGRGPDTQYF	TGTGCCAGCAGCCCGGGACTAGCGGGGGGGAGGGGGCCAGATACGCAGTATTTT
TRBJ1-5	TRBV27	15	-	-	CASWGRGSQDQPQHF	TGTGCCAGCTGGGGAAGGGGATCACAGGATCAGCCCCAGCATTTT
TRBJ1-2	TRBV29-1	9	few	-	CSVGEGSTF	-
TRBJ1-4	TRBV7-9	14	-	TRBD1	CASSLTGGSEKLFF	TGTGCCAGCAGCTTAACAGGGGGATCGGAAAAACTGTTTTTT
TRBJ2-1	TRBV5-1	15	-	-	CASSLLSQGYNEQFF	TGCGCCAGCAGCTTGTTGTCACAGGGATACAATGAGCAGTTCTTC
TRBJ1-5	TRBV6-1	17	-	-	CASSEAIRLYSNQPQHF	TGTGCCAGCAGTGAAGCAATCAGGTTGTATAGCAATCAGCCCCAGCATTTT
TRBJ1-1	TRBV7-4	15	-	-	CASSQAIQGGGEAFF	TGCGCCAGCAGCCAAGCGATCCAGGGTGGTGGTGAAGCTTTCTTT
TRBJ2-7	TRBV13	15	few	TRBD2	CASSYGGSASYEQYF	TGTGCCAGCAGCTACGGCGGGAGCGCCTCCTACGAGCAGTACTTC
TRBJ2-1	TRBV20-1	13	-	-	CSASASRGREQFF	TGCAGTGCTAGTGCTAGCAGGGGGAGGGAGCAGTTCTTC
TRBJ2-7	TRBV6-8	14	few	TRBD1	CASRATGRLYEQYF	TGTGCCAGCAGGGCGACAGGGCGCCTCTACGAGCAGTACTTC
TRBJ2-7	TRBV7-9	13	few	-	CASSSPRRDEQYF	TGTGCCAGCAGCTCCCCCCGAAGAGACGAGCAGTACTTC
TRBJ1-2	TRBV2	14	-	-	CASTGWALSYGYTF	TGTGCCAGCACCGGGTGGGCACTATCTTACGGCTACACCTTC
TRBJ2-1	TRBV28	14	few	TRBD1	CASSFGQGRNEQFF	TGTGCCAGCAGCTTCGGACAGGGGAGGAATGAGCAGTTCTTC
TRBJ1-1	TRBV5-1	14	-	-	CASSLPGMKPEAFF	TGCGCCAGCAGCTTGCCGGGTATGAAGCCTGAAGCTTTCTTT
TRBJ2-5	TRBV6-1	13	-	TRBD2	CAIPGRGGETQYF	TGTGCCATCCCGGGACGGGGGGGAGAGACCCAGTACTTC
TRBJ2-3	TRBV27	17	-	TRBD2	CAGSLVSGRGVTDTQYF	TGTGCCGGCAGTTTGGTCAGCGGGAGGGGGGTTACAGATACGCAGTATTTT
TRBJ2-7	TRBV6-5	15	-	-	CASSYSGEPPYEQYF	TGTGCCAGCAGTTACTCGGGGGAGCCACCCTACGAGCAGTACTTC
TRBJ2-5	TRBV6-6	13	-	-	CASSLLWEETQYF	TGTGCCAGCAGTCTTCTATGGGAGGAGACCCAGTACTTC
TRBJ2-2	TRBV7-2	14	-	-	CASSRGPHTGELFF	TGTGCCAGCAGCAGAGGACCTCACACCGGGGAGCTGTTTTTT
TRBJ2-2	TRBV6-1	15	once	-	CASSESLFFPGELFF	TGTGCCAGCAGTGAATCCCTTTTCTTTCCCGGGGAGCTGTTTTTT
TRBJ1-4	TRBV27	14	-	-	CASSLTVINEKLFF	TGTGCCAGCAGTTTAACAGTCATTAATGAAAAACTGTTTTTT
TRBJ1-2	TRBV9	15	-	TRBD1	CASSVGQGANYGYTF	TGTGCCAGCAGCGTAGGACAGGGGGCTAACTATGGCTACACCTTC
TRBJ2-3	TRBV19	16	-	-	CASSPGTNRLIDTQYF	TGTGCCAGTAGTCCAGGGACCAATCGGCTCATAGATACGCAGTATTTT
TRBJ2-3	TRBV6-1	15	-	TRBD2	CASTSGGLGADTQYF	TGTGCCAGCACTTCGGGAGGCTTAGGGGCAGATACGCAGTATTTT
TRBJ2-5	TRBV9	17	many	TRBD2	CASSDGTSGGAEETQYF	TGTGCCAGCAGTGACGGGACTAGCGGGGGGGCGGAAGAGACCCAGTACTTC
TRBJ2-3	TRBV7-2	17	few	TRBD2	CASSLGALAGVGDTQYF	TGTGCCAGCAGCTTAGGAGCGCTAGCGGGAGTGGGTGATACGCAGTATTTT
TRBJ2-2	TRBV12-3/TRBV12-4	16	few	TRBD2	CASSSLAGGRTGELFF	TGTGCCAGCAGTTCTCTCGCGGGGGGTCGAACCGGGGAGCTGTTTTTT